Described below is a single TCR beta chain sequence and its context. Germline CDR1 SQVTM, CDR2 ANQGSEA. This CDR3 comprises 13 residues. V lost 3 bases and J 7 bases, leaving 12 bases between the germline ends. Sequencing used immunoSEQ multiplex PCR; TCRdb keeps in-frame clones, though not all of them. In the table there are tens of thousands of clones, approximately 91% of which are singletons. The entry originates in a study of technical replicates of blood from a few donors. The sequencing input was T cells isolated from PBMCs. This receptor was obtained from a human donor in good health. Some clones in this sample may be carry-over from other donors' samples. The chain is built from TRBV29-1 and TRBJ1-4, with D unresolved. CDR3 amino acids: CSVDWEGGEKLFF. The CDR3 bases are TGCAGCGTTGACTGGGAGGGCGGTGAAAAACTGTTTTTT.